These 3 T cell receptor beta chains were all obtained from the same sample, sequenced in a study of T cell responses to AZD1222 COVID-19 vaccine (dated by TCRdb to the early 2020s). Library generation was performed with the immunoSEQ multiplex PCR assay. Drawn from immuneACCESS, this table holds only the in-frame rearrangements with V and J called that TCRdb kept. Clones are partly lost; checked studies trace under half to an unresolved V gene and leave the rest unexplained. The sample data list over 150,000 clones, and roughly nine tenths of these were observed just once. The leading ten clones occupy about 5.5% of the sample. Explained via the paper, the time point label denotes: baseline before first vaccination. The treatment or condition label corresponds to: meningococcal conjugate vaccine given as trial control. This material consisted of peripheral blood, taken on day 0 of MenACWY control vaccination. Receptor source: an adult in good health.

The chain links TRBV6-4 to TRBJ2-3, with 12 bases aligning to TRBD1. The length of the CDR3 is 15 residues. The trim removed 5 bases at V and 4 bases at J, leaving 4 bases unmatched. Germline assignment: CDR1 MRHNA and CDR2 SNTAGT. CDR3 amino acids: CASSKGQGASDTQYF. The CDR3 nucleotides are TGTGCCAGCAGTAAGGGACAGGGGGCCTCAGATACGCAGTATTTT.

The rearrangement joins TRBV11-3 to TRBJ2-4; perhaps TRBD1 as D (6 bases). Deletions cut 5 bases from V and 4 bases from J, with 9 bases between. Germline V CDR1 and CDR2: SGHNT, YENEEA. This CDR3 has 13 residues. CDR3 DNA sequence: TGTGCCAGCAGCCAGGGGCCAAAAAACATTCAGTACTTC. It translates to CASSQGPKNIQYF.

Here the CDR3 DNA reads TGTGCCAGCAGTTATGACAGGGGGCGACGTGAAAAACTGTTTTTT. As protein: CASSYDRGRREKLFF. The chain has TRBV6-5 and TRBJ1-4, with 10 bases that match TRBD1. Trimming cost V 3 bases and J 7 bases; bases outside gene matches: 5. CDR3 length: 15 amino acids. The V gene's germline CDR1 is MNHEY and CDR2 SVGAGI.